A selection of T cell receptor beta chains follows, all from one sample in a study of blood T cell repertoires in COVID-19. Clones were read by immunoSEQ multiplex PCR, and TCRdb kept only the in-frame ones, dropping some. This repertoire shows about 350,000 clones, more than 70% found once; its top ten account for 3.9%. The material sequenced was peripheral blood. The receptors derive from a woman aged 55 to 70 with COVID-19, enrolled during active disease. Each CDR3 is given with its conserved first and last residue. The D gene is left open where the match is weak. Clone size is stated in some rows and not others, as once, few, many or a class when expanded.

>14|-|TRBV9|TRBJ1-6|-
TGTGCCAGCAGCGTCACCAGGGAGGATTCACCCCTCCACTTT
CASSVTREDSPLHF
>15|-|TRBV5-4|TRBJ1-3|once
TGTGCCAGCAGCTACCCCACAGGGTCAGGAAACACCATATATTTT
CASSYPTGSGNTIYF
>17|TRBD1|TRBV5-1|TRBJ1-3|-
TGCGCCAGCAGCTTGACAGGGGGCATCGAGTCTGGAAACACCATATATTTT
CASSLTGGIESGNTIYF
>14|TRBD1|TRBV5-1|TRBJ1-1|once
TGCGCCAGCAGGCCCGGTTGGGACAGCACTGAAGCTTTCTTT
CASRPGWDSTEAFF
>15|TRBD1|TRBV5-1|TRBJ2-5|-
TGCGCCAGCAGCAGACCGGGACAGCCTCCGGGGACCCAGTACTTC
CASSRPGQPPGTQYF
>13|TRBD1|TRBV6-5|TRBJ1-2|-
TGTGCCAGCTCCCCGACAGGGAGATATGGCTACACCTTC
CASSPTGRYGYTF
>14|-|TRBV9|TRBJ2-3|-
TGTGCCAGCAGCGTACAGGGGAGCACAGATACGCAGTATTTT
CASSVQGSTDTQYF
>16|-|TRBV27|TRBJ2-7|-
TGTGCCAGCAGTAACTACAGGGTCGGTGATGACTATGAGCAGTACTTC
CASSNYRVGDDYEQYF
>16|TRBD1|TRBV6-4|TRBJ2-1|-
TGTGCCAGCAGTGCCGGACAGGGAAAAACCTACAATGAGCAGTTCTTC
CASSAGQGKTYNEQFF
>14|-|TRBV25-1|TRBJ2-2|-
TGTGCCAGCAGCTTAGGGGGGAACACCGGGGAGCTGTTTTTT
CASSLGGNTGELFF
>20|-|TRBV19|TRBJ2-5|-
TGTGCCAGTAGTATAATTTCGGATAGTCTTGGGGTCATGGGGCGAAAGACCCAGTACTTC
CASSIISDSLGVMGRKTQYF
>15|TRBD1|TRBV5-4|TRBJ1-6|-
TGTGCCAGCAGCCTACAGACAGGGGATAATTCACCCCTCCACTTT
CASSLQTGDNSPLHF
>14|-|TRBV7-2|TRBJ1-1|-
TGTGCCAGCAGCTTAGCGGGTGGGGCCTATGAAGCTTTCTTT
CASSLAGGAYEAFF
>16|TRBD1|TRBV23-1|TRBJ1-3|-
TGCGCCAGCAGTCACACGACAGGGAGCTCTGGAAACACCATATATTTT
CASSHTTGSSGNTIYF
>15|TRBD1|TRBV7-2|TRBJ1-5|once
TGTGCCAGCAGCTTAAGCGGGACAGGGGGACAGCCCCAGCATTTT
CASSLSGTGGQPQHF
>15|TRBD1|TRBV18|TRBJ1-3|-
TGTGCCAGCTCAGAGGACAGGTGGTCTGGAAACACCATATATTTT
CASSEDRWSGNTIYF
>14|TRBD1|TRBV2|TRBJ1-3|-
TGTGCCAGCAGGGACAGGGGCTCTGGAAACACCATATATTTT
CASRDRGSGNTIYF
>15|-|TRBV27|TRBJ1-5|-
TGTGCCAGCAGTTTATTAGCAGGGAACGGTCAGCCCCAGCATTTT
CASSLLAGNGQPQHF
>13|TRBD1|TRBV12-3/TRBV12-4|TRBJ1-1|-
TGTGCCAGCAGTCCCGGGACAGGGACTGAAGCTTTCTTT
CASSPGTGTEAFF
>14|-|TRBV5-1|TRBJ1-1|-
TGCGCCAGCACCCAGACAGGAATGAACACTGAAGCTTTCTTT
CASTQTGMNTEAFF
>15|-|TRBV27|TRBJ1-5|few
TGTGCCAGCAGTTTCCGAGAAAATAGCAATCAGCCCCAGCATTTT
CASSFRENSNQPQHF
>15|-|TRBV19|TRBJ1-5|-
TGTGCCAGTAGTGATCGGGGAGCGAGCAATCAGCCCCAGCATTTT
CASSDRGASNQPQHF
>12|-|TRBV11-2|TRBJ2-7|-
TGTGCCAGCAGCTTAATGAGCGACGAGCAGTACTTC
CASSLMSDEQYF
>17|-|TRBV5-1|TRBJ1-3|-
TGCGCCAGCAGCCCGCAAGCTGGGACTCCCGGCCGCGACACCATATATTTT
CASSPQAGTPGRDTIYF
>17|TRBD1|TRBV7-9|TRBJ1-1|few
TGTGCCAGCAGCTTAGCCCCAGGACAGGGTCTGAACACTGAAGCTTTCTTT
CASSLAPGQGLNTEAFF
>15|-|TRBV2|TRBJ1-1|-
TGTGCCAGCAGTGCCCGGGGAAACCCGAACACTGAAGCTTTCTTT
CASSARGNPNTEAFF
>14|TRBD2|TRBV19|TRBJ2-1|-
TGTGCCAGTAGTATGGGGGACTACCGCCATGAGCAGTTCTTC
CASSMGDYRHEQFF
>15|TRBD1|TRBV6-5|TRBJ1-1|-
TGTGCCAGCCGCGGGACAGGGGCTTTGAACACTGAAGCTTTCTTT
CASRGTGALNTEAFF
>13|-|TRBV30|TRBJ2-7|-
TGTGCCTGGAGTAGGAGGCCCTCCTACGAGCAGTACTTC
CAWSRRPSYEQYF
>15|-|TRBV19|TRBJ1-2|-
TGTGCCAGTAGTATGGCGGGGATTGGCAACTATGGCTACACCTTC
CASSMAGIGNYGYTF
>15|TRBD2|TRBV27|TRBJ2-2|-
TGTGCCAGCAGGGGGACTAGCCGTGCCACCGGGGAGCTGTTTTTT
CASRGTSRATGELFF
>16|-|TRBV18|TRBJ1-3|-
TGTGCCAGCTCACCGTTCGAAGATAGTCGGGGAAACACCATATATTTT
CASSPFEDSRGNTIYF
>15|TRBD2|TRBV15|TRBJ2-1|-
TGTGCCACCAGCAGAGGACTAGCGAGGGGCAATGAGCAGTTCTTC
CATSRGLARGNEQFF
>13|-|TRBV3-1/TRBV3-2|TRBJ1-3|-
TGTGCCAGCAGCCAAGAACGGGGGAACACCATATATTTT
CASSQERGNTIYF
>17|-|TRBV4-1|TRBJ2-1|-
TGCGCCAGCAGCCAAGAGGTTGGCAGGGCTTCCTACAATGAGCAGTTCTTC
CASSQEVGRASYNEQFF
>15|TRBD1|TRBV19|TRBJ1-3|-
TGTGCCACCCGAAGACAGGGGGCCGGAGGAAACACCATATATTTT
CATRRQGAGGNTIYF
>14|-|TRBV5-4|TRBJ1-2|-
TGTGCCAGCAGCTTCCCCCGACAGATGTATGGCTACACCTTC
CASSFPRQMYGYTF
>12|TRBD1|TRBV29-1|TRBJ1-1|-
TGCAGCGCCGGACAGGCGAACACTGAAGCTTTCTTT
CSAGQANTEAFF
>15|-|TRBV6-6|TRBJ1-2|-
TGTGCCAGCAGTGCCGATGGGGGGGATTCGTATGGCTACACCTTC
CASSADGGDSYGYTF
>15|TRBD1|TRBV30|TRBJ1-1|-
TGTGCCTGGAGATTGACCGGACAGGGGGCCACTGAAGCTTTCTTT
CAWRLTGQGATEAFF
>14|TRBD2|TRBV7-9|TRBJ2-1|-
TGTGCCAGCAGCTGGACTAGCGGGGTGCGCGAGCAGTTCTTC
CASSWTSGVREQFF
>13|-|TRBV5-4|TRBJ2-1|-
TGTGCCAGCAGTGGGGCTCGGTACAATGAGCAGTTCTTC
CASSGARYNEQFF
>13|-|TRBV19|TRBJ2-7|-
TGTGCCAGTAGCCTAGTTGGTTCCTACGAGCAGTACTTC
CASSLVGSYEQYF
>14|TRBD1|TRBV19|TRBJ1-2|-
TGTGCCAGTAGTATGAAAGGACAGGCCCATGGCTACACCTTC
CASSMKGQAHGYTF
>13|-|TRBV28|TRBJ1-2|once
TGTGCCAGCAGATCTCCCTGGGGGCATGGCTACACCTTC
CASRSPWGHGYTF
>14|-|TRBV2|TRBJ1-1|-
TGTGCCATCCCGACAGGATCCCCATACACTGAAGCTTTCTTT
CAIPTGSPYTEAFF